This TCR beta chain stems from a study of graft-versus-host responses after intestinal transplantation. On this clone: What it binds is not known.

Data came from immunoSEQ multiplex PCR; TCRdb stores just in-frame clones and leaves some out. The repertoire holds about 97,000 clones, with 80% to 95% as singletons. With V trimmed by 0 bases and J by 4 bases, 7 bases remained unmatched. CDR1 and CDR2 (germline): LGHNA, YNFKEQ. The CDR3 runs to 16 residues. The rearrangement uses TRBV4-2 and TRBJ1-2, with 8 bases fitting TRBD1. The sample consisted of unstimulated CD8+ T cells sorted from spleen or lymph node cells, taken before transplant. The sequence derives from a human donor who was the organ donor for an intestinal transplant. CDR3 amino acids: CASSQDRLDRGYGYTF. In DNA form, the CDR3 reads TGTGCCAGCAGCCAAGATCGGCTTGACAGGGGCTATGGCTACACCTTC.